This paragraph reports one T cell receptor beta chain. These data are taken from a study of blood T cell repertoires in COVID-19. Method: immunoSEQ multiplex PCR; TCRdb's copy keeps in-frame clones and lacks some. Among 350,000 or so clones listed, less than 90% were seen once. J was trimmed by 8 bases and V by 1 base; bases with no gene match: 1. The CDR3 extends over 15 amino acids. Germline CDR1 is SGHVS and CDR2 is FNYEAQ. J is TRBJ1-6 and V is TRBV7-6, with 11 positions matching TRBD1. The TCR was taken from a woman in her thirties who had recovered from COVID-19. The sample comprised PBMCs or T cells enriched from blood (not recorded which). CDR3 nucleotides: TGTGCCAGCAGCTTAGGGGACAGGGGGGATTCACCCCTCCACTTT. Residues: CASSLGDRGDSPLHF.